This note documents a single TCR beta chain sequence. The V gene's germline CDR1 is SGHRS and CDR2 YFSETQ. Trimming removed 0 bases from V and 8 bases from J, with 11 bases in between. This CDR3 spans 14 amino acids. The source of the sample is a study of blood T cell repertoires in COVID-19. Turning to the study itself: COVID-19 samples collected from the United States, Italy and Spain covered acute and convalescent phases. In each case, the material was cDNA or gDNA derived from T cells, B-cell-depleted T cells, or PBMCs.

Original data processing: Nucleated cell counts were estimated from reference gene primer amplification. TCRdb keeps only in-frame clones here, not all; method: immunoSEQ multiplex PCR. V, J and clone size reflect that table, while D and trimming were determined from the DNA. This sample has 250,000 or so clones, with 75% to 90% found just once. The chain joins TRBV5-1 to TRBJ1-4; a weak D match, TRBD1 (5 bases). The sequence came from a man aged 30-40 years with active or convalescent COVID-19. Sequencing was performed on peripheral blood. The CDR3 nucleotides are TGCGCCAGCAGCTTGGAGGGCGCAGGGGAAAAACTGTTTTTT. Encoded protein: CASSLEGAGEKLFF.